The 18 T cell receptor beta chains in this list originate from one sample, sequenced in a study of T cells in women clearing cervical HPV infection. Repertoires were generated with immunoSEQ multiplex PCR, while TCRdb's copy carries only in-frame clones and drops some. This repertoire comprises tens of thousands of clones; its ten largest clones make up about 6.8%. The sequenced sample consisted of blood buffy coat. These receptors were taken from a woman between 18 and 69 years old with a cervical HPV16 infection that either progressed to CIN3+ or cleared (not recorded which).

Turning to this clone: The CDR3 extends 3 residues past the end of the read, so its final part is completed from the germline J gene. This sequence joins TRBV20-1 and TRBJ2-5, with 13 bases lining up with TRBD2. The germline V gene has CDR1 DFQATT and CDR2 SNEGSKA (reference sequence). V gave up 4 bases and J gave up 1 base; unmatched junction bases: 3. The CDR3 is 15 amino acids. The CDR3 sequence: CSATTSGGAQETQYF. Incomplete CDR3 DNA: TGCAGTGCTACAACTAGCGGGGGGGCCCAAGAGACC.

With regard to this clone: From the germline J gene comes the end of the CDR3, since the read stops 3 residues before it. The chain combines TRBV29-1 with TRBJ2-7, with 16 bases that match TRBD2. The J segment lost 5 bases and the V segment lost 7 bases, leaving 8 bases of the junction unmatched. The CDR3 totals 15 residues. Germline CDR1 and CDR2: SQVTM and ANQGSEA. Partial CDR3 DNA: TGCAGCGCTCAAGGGACTAGCGGGAGGGCCGACGAG. Translating gives CSAQGTSGRADE. The whole CDR3 protein is CSAQGTSGRADEQYF.

About this clone itself: The CDR3 is cut off 3 residues early in the read; its end comes from the germline J gene. V usage is TRBV20-1 and J usage is TRBJ2-7; 7 bases fit TRBD2. Trimming cost V 1 base and J 1 base; bases outside gene matches: 7. Germline lookup yields CDR1 DFQATT and CDR2 SNEGSKA (reference sequence). The CDR3 contains 15 residues. The covered CDR3 bases are TGCAGTGCTAGAGTTCGCGGGGGACCTTCCTACGAG. Translated, it gives CSARVRGGPSYE. The CDR3 in its entirety is CSARVRGGPSYEQYF.

As concerns this clone: The missing CDR3 end, 3 residues past where the read stops, is filled in from the germline J gene. This chain joins TRBV10-1 and TRBJ2-2; D may be TRBD1 (6 bases). V lost 6 bases and J 1 base, leaving 9 bases between the germline ends. CDR3 length: 14 residues. Germline CDR1 reads WNHNN; CDR2 reads SYGVQD (reference sequence). CDR3 in amino acids: CASSTGQNTGELFF. The CDR3 DNA, read in part, is TGCGCCAGCAGCACGGGACAGAACACCGGGGAG.

As to this clone: The read falls 3 residues short of the CDR3 end, and the missing part is taken from the germline J gene. This chain uses TRBV5-4 with TRBJ1-1, with D maybe TRBD1 (5 bases). Trimming removed 2 bases at V and 6 bases at J, with 8 bases between. This CDR3 is 12 amino acids long. In germline, CDR1 is SGHNT, CDR2 YYREEE (reference sequence). The chain's CDR3 is CASSLQTAEAFF. CDR3 bases read: TGTGCCAGCAGCTTACAGACAGCTGAA. The full variable domain, completed using reference TRBV5-4 and TRBJ1-1, is ETGVTQSPTHLIKTRGQQVTLRCSSQSGHNTVSWYQQALGQGPQFIFQYYREEENGRGNFPPRFSGLQFPNYSSELNVNALELDDSALYLCASSLQTAEAFFGQGTRLTVV.

According to its frequency, this clone is medium-sized. The CDR3 DNA, read in part, is TGCGCCAGCAGCTTGGACAGTGCGCACCCTTACGAG. Its translation: CASSLDSAHPYE. The whole CDR3 sequence reads CASSLDSAHPYEQYF. V usage is TRBV5-1 and J usage is TRBJ2-7; D ambiguous. The CDR3 end falls 3 residues outside the read, so it is completed with the germline J gene. Germline values: CDR1 SGHRS, CDR2 YFSETQ. Between the trimmed V and J ends, which lost 0 bases and 4 bases, there was a span of 14 bases. The CDR3 totals 15 residues.

On this clone: The read halts 3 residues ahead of the CDR3 end, with the missing end drawn from the germline J gene. The rearrangement joins TRBV29-1 to TRBJ2-7; the D gene is possibly TRBD1 (6 bases). V shed 8 bases and J shed 3 bases, with 17 bases lying between them. CDR1 is SQVTM and CDR2 is ANQGSEA in the germline V gene. This CDR3 region has 13 residues. Incomplete CDR3 DNA: TGCAGCCGAGGGCAGGGGTTCCTCTACGAG. It specifies CSRGQGFLYE. In full, the CDR3 is CSRGQGFLYEQYF.

Turning to this clone: The read halts 3 residues ahead of the CDR3 end, with the missing end drawn from the germline J gene. This sample also contains other DNA sequences that code for the same CDR3. This sequence joins TRBV18 and TRBJ2-1; a weak D match, TRBD2 (7 bases). The germline V and J ends were trimmed by 0 bases and 2 bases, with 11 bases remaining between them. The V gene's germline CDR1 is KGHSH and CDR2 LQKENI. The CDR3 covers 16 residues. The DNA read from the CDR3 is TGTGCCAGCTCACCACCTTACGGGGGGCCCTACAATGAG. Its translation is CASSPPYGGPYNE. The full CDR3 sequence reads CASSPPYGGPYNEQFF.

About this clone: The observed sequence ends 3 residues before the CDR3 terminus, with the missing tail filled in from the germline J gene. This chain joins TRBV2 and TRBJ1-6; 8 positions match TRBD1. CDR1 SNHLY and CDR2 FYNNEI come from the germline V gene. The CDR3 runs to 14 residues. The CDR3 DNA, read in part, is TGTGCCAGCACAATACAGACAGGGGCTGCTGCC. This encodes CASTIQTGAAA. The whole CDR3 sequence is CASTIQTGAAALHF.

As regards this clone: Read sequence stops 3 residues before the CDR3 end, and the germline J gene provides the missing end. This rearrangement joins TRBV10-3 to TRBJ2-3, with D unclear. Trimming shortened V by 2 bases and J by 0 bases, and 6 bases separated the two germline ends. This CDR3 contains 14 residues. CDR1 and CDR2 (germline): ENHRY, SYGVKD. Here the CDR3 reads CAISESISTDTQYF. The CDR3 bases that were read are TGTGCCATCAGTGAGAGCATTAGCACAGATACG.

Notes on this clone: The CDR3 end is not reached by the read, which stops 3 residues before it; the germline J gene fills it in. The chain carries TRBV7-9 and TRBJ1-1; 7 bases are shared with TRBD1. Trimming took 5 bases from V and 4 from J; bases not matched to a gene: 7. From germline, CDR1 is SEHNR and CDR2 FQNEAQ (reference sequence). There are 14 residues in the CDR3. CDR3 DNA, as far as it was read: TGTGCCAGCAGCATGGGACAGCAGGGCACTGAA. Encoded protein: CASSMGQQGTE. The entire CDR3 protein is CASSMGQQGTEAFF. The whole variable domain, remainder taken from reference TRBV7-9 and TRBJ1-1, is DTGVSQNPRHKITKRGQNVTFRCDPISEHNRLYWYRQTLGQGPEFLTYFQNEAQLEKSRLLSDRFSAERPKGSFSTLEIQRTEQGDSAMYLCASSMGQQGTEAFFGQGTRLTVV.

A word on this clone: The sequenced fragment ends 3 residues before the CDR3 boundary, so the rest is inferred from the germline J gene. This rearrangement joins TRBV7-3 to TRBJ2-1, with D perhaps matching TRBD2 (5 bases). Trimming took off 3 bases at V and 3 bases at J, with 9 bases between the two ends. CDR3 size: 14 residues. The germline V gene encodes CDR1 SGHTA and CDR2 FQGTGA. Partial CDR3 DNA: TGTGCCAGCAGCTTGGACTTAAACTACAATGAG. This gives the protein CASSLDLNYNE. The full CDR3 protein is CASSLDLNYNEQFF. Looking up the rest from reference TRBV7-3 and TRBJ2-1 gives the full variable domain: GAGVSQTPSNKVTEKGKYVELRCDPISGHTALYWYRQSLGQGPEFLIYFQGTGAADDSGLPNDRFFAVRPEGSVSTLKIQRTERGDSAVYLCASSLDLNYNEQFFGPGTRLTVL.

On this clone: Read coverage stops 3 residues before the CDR3 terminus; the germline J gene supplies the remainder. The chain couples TRBV20-1 to TRBJ1-4, with D perhaps TRBD1 (6 bases). The CDR3 totals 14 residues. Germline V gene data show CDR1 as DFQATT and CDR2 as SNEGSKA (reference sequence). The germline V and J ends were trimmed by 1 base and 7 bases, with 13 bases remaining between them. The sequenced CDR3 bases are TGCAGTGCTAGAGCCAGGGGACATCGTGAAAAA. This translates into CSARARGHREK. Given in full, the CDR3 is CSARARGHREKLFF.

Details on this clone: The read comes to an end 3 residues before the CDR3 does, leaving the germline J gene to fill in the end. The chain employs TRBV7-9 and TRBJ2-4; possibly TRBD1 for D (6 bases). From germline, CDR1 is SEHNR and CDR2 FQNEAQ (reference sequence). The CDR3 sequence is 13 residues long. CDR3 region: CASSLGDTYGQYF. The CDR3 bases that were read are TGTGCCAGCAGCCTCGGGGACACATATGGT.

As regards this clone: Read data end 3 residues before the CDR3 end; the end is taken from the germline J gene. The J gene is TRBJ1-4, the V gene TRBV7-2; D unclear. CDR1 SGHTA and CDR2 FQGNSA come from the germline V gene. The ends were cut back, 1 base at V and 2 bases at J, with 8 bases in the middle. There are 15 residues in the CDR3. This CDR3 is CASSLVAATNEKLFF. The CDR3 DNA, read in part, is TGTGCCAGCAGCTTAGTGGCAGCGACTAATGAAAAA.

Remarks on this clone: The read ends 3 residues shy of where the CDR3 ends; the end is completed using the germline J gene. J is TRBJ1-1 and V is TRBV11-2; no definite D call. The CDR3 runs 15 residues. The germline V and J ends were trimmed by 2 bases and 0 bases, with 10 bases remaining between them. Per germline, CDR1 SGHAT and CDR2 FQNNGV. CDR3 residues: CASSLYGVLNTEAFF. The sequenced part of the CDR3 DNA is TGTGCCAGCAGCTTATACGGGGTACTGAACACTGAA.

Of note for this clone: Read sequence stops 3 residues before the CDR3 end, and the germline J gene provides the missing end. The rearrangement links TRBV6-2 or TRBV6-3 to TRBJ2-7; tentative D call: TRBD2 (6 bases). The CDR3 spans 15 residues. The V end was cut by 5 bases, the J end by 2 bases, with 16 bases between. CDR1 MNHEY and CDR2 SVGEGT come from the germline V gene. The sequenced part of the CDR3 DNA is TGTGCCAGCAGTCTTCTAGCGATTCAGCCCTACGAG. It yields the protein CASSLLAIQPYE. Given in full, the CDR3 is CASSLLAIQPYEQYF.

With respect to this clone: Sequencing ends 3 residues short of the CDR3 end; the germline J gene provides the rest. The V call is TRBV20-1, the J call TRBJ1-2, with D tentatively TRBD1 (5 bases). The CDR3 covers 13 residues. In germline, CDR1 is DFQATT, CDR2 SNEGSKA (reference sequence). The CDR3 reads CSALSGLANIYTF. CDR3 DNA, as far as it was read: TGCAGTGCCCTATCGGGACTAGCGAACATC.